This TCR beta chain was found in a study of blood T cell repertoires in COVID-19. Background on the study: Specimens from acute and convalescent COVID-19 originated in the United States, Italy and Spain.

The sample holds one count of this clone. CDR3 length: 12 residues. The ends lost 6 bases at V and 8 bases at J; junction bases unmatched: 4. Germline V gene sequence: CDR1 SNHLY, CDR2 FYNNEI. TCRdb keeps only in-frame clones here, not all; method: immunoSEQ multiplex PCR. The data hold some 200,000 clones, with 85% to 95% observed a single time. The Seattle site enrolled patients during active infection and followed them longitudinally. Sequencing was done on a sample of peripheral blood. This TCR was recovered from a man under 40 with COVID-19, enrolled during active disease. This rearrangement joins TRBV2 to TRBJ2-1; 7 bases align to TRBD2. The CDR3 loop is CASSPGLYEQFF. The CDR3 nucleotides are TGTGCCAGCAGCCCGGGACTATATGAGCAGTTCTTC.